This T cell receptor (beta chain) derives from a study of T cells after yellow fever vaccination. General study findings and limits: The secondary response was weaker but peaked faster, day 5 versus 15. Among primary-vaccination clones, most reappeared after the booster, at roughly 95% for CD4 and more than 75% for CD8.

Trimming cost V 0 bases and J 1 base; bases outside gene matches: 12. The CDR3 has 20 residues. Germline V CDR1 and CDR2: MGHRA, YSYEKL. TCRdb reprocessed the 5' RACE reads via MiXCR and lists one record per CDR3 protein. The data show hundreds of thousands of distinct CDR3 sequences, with 3.6% seen just once and roughly a quarter held by the top ten. The sample holds many counts of this clonotype. Its antigen is as yet unknown. Sample: PBMCs, taken on the day of the yellow fever booster vaccination. V and J are TRBV4-1 and TRBJ1-5; 10 bases match TRBD1. The TCR sequence derives from a man aged 18 to 35 who received the YFV17D yellow fever vaccine. The CDR3 spells CASSQDLAGTGVWSNQPQHF. Here the CDR3 DNA reads TGCGCCAGCAGCCAAGATTTAGCCGGGACAGGGGTTTGGAGCAATCAGCCCCAGCATTTT.